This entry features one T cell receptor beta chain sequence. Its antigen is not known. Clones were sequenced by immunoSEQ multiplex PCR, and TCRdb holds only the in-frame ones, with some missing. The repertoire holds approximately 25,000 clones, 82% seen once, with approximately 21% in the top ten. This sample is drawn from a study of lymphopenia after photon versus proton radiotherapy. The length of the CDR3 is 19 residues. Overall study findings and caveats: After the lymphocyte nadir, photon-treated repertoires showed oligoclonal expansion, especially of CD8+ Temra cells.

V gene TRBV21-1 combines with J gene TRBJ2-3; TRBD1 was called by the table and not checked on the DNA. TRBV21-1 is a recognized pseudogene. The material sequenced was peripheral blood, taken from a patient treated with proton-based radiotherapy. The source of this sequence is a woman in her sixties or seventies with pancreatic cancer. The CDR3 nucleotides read TGTGCCAGCAGCAAAGAAGTTTCCCCGGGGGACAGGGTTTCAGATACGCAGTATTTT. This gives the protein CASSKEVSPGDRVSDTQYF.